The 30 T cell receptor beta chains reported below all come from one sample, sequenced in a study of tumor and adjacent non-tumor tissue in lung cancer. TCRbeta libraries were built with three rounds of nested PCR, modified from ARM-PCR. One entry per CDR3 protein, called by TCRdb with MiXCR from the multiplex PCR reads. This sample carries 100,000 or so distinct CDR3 sequences, around three quarters of them seen once, and the ten largest clones take roughly 33%. This sample's RNA came from whole unsorted tissue. More than 3 cm separated this lung sample from the edge of the tumor. Sequenced input: distant non-tumor lung tissue. These receptor sequences come from a man in his 60s with small cell lung cancer.

V and J are TRBV12-3 or TRBV12-4 and TRBJ2-1; 11 bases align to TRBD2. This CDR3 spans 15 amino acids. In nucleotides, the CDR3 is TGTGTCAACAGCCGCACTAGCGGGAGTCACAATGAGCAGTTCTTC. It encodes CVNSRTSGSHNEQFF.

The chain combines TRBV28 with TRBJ1-2, with a tentative D call TRBD1 (5 bases). This CDR3 has 14 amino acids. The germline gives CDR1 MDHEN, CDR2 SYDVKM. V gave up 5 bases and J gave up 8 bases, with 18 bases separating them. CDR3 in amino acids: CASSPRQSGGGYTF. In DNA form, the CDR3 reads TGTGCCAGCAGTCCGAGACAGAGCGGAGGAGGCTACACCTTC.

The chain joins TRBV29-1 to TRBJ2-3; D gene uncertain. Germline values: CDR1 SQVTM, CDR2 ANQGSEA. The CDR3 contains 15 residues. V lost 6 bases to trimming and J lost 2 bases, with 18 bases between them. CDR3 DNA: TGCAGCGTCGTCGCGCTCGTTTCTAACACAGATACGCAGTATTTT. The encoded protein is CSVVALVSNTDTQYF.

The chain links TRBV29-1 to TRBJ1-1; TRBD1 matches 7 bases. CDR1 SQVTM and CDR2 ANQGSEA come from the germline V gene. V dropped 7 bases and J dropped 3; count of bases not matched to a gene: 11. The CDR3 covers 14 residues. CDR3 coding DNA: TGCAGCGATGAGGAGGACAGGATGGACACTGAAGCTTTCTTT. It is translated as CSDEEDRMDTEAFF.

The rearrangement joins TRBV29-1 to TRBJ2-7; unclear D gene. V was trimmed by 4 bases and J by 1 base, leaving 11 bases between them. The CDR3 totals 13 residues. Germline CDR1 SQVTM, CDR2 ANQGSEA. CDR3 DNA sequence: TGCAGCGTTGCTAGTGTGATTTCCTACGAGCAGTACTTC. It is translated as CSVASVISYEQYF.

For this clonotype: The junction departs from the called germline gene at one end, perhaps through a read error. The V gene is TRBV6-6, the J gene TRBJ2-3; D not resolved. Germline loops: CDR1 MNHNY, CDR2 SVGAGI (reference sequence). The CDR3 totals 14 residues. Written as DNA, the CDR3 is TGTGCCAGTAGTTACTCGAAAATCTCAGATAGGCAGTATTTT. Its translation is CASSYSKISDRQYF.

This clonotype was counted a single time. The CDR3 ends on some other residue instead of the conserved phenylalanine or tryptophan, so this is likely a read error. No DNA is shown, since the ends of the CDR3 on it are uncertain; the CDR3 is the one TCRdb lists. The genes are TRBV11-2 and TRBJ2-1; the table calls TRBD2, which could not be checked here. The CDR3 adds up to 18 amino acids, both ends counted. The germline V gene has CDR1 SGHAT and CDR2 FQNNGV. CDR3 in amino acids: CASSIGVAGGYYYNEQFL.

This clonotype showed up just a few times. The V and J genes are TRBV6-1 and TRBJ1-1, with 7 bases fitting TRBD1. With 1 base clipped from V and 3 bases from J, the junction kept 2 bases outside the gene matches. This CDR3 is 14 amino acids long. From germline, CDR1 is MNHNS and CDR2 SASEGT. The CDR3: CASSEDRGDTEAFF. The DNA of the CDR3 is TGTGCCAGCAGTGAAGACAGGGGCGACACTGAAGCTTTCTTT.

This clonotype appeared once. The junction shows a germline mismatch at one end, possibly a read error. The chain joins TRBV11-3 to TRBJ2-3, with D perhaps matching TRBD1 or TRBD2 (7 bases each). Germline CDR1 SGHNT, CDR2 YENEEA. The CDR3 runs 15 residues. Here the CDR3 reads CANSPSSGGTDTQYF. CDR3 sequence (DNA): TGTGCCAACAGCCCCTCTTCCGGGGGGACAGATACGCAGTACTTT.

Concerning this clonotype: A much larger clonotype is one base distant, so this may be a read error. The chain carries TRBV5-1 and TRBJ2-6, with D perhaps TRBD2 (5 bases). Germline V gene sequence: CDR1 SGHRS, CDR2 YFSETQ. V dropped 4 bases and J dropped 0 bases, with 11 bases sitting between them. CDR3 length: 16 residues. The CDR3 DNA is TGCGCCAGCAGCAGATCAACTAGCTCTGGGGCCAACGTCCTGACTTTC. This encodes CASSRSTSSGANVLTF.

Remarks on this clonotype: Compared with germline, one end of the junction differs, possibly owing to a read error. This chain joins TRBV6-2 or TRBV6-3 and TRBJ2-3, with D hard to call. This CDR3 has 15 residues. Germline CDR1 MNHEY, CDR2 SVGEGT. The CDR3 reads CAGSYSSGATDTQYF. The CDR3 DNA is TGTGCCGGCAGTTACTCCTCAGGAGCGACGGATACGCAGTATTTT.

This clonotype was seen a single time. The junction departs from the called germline gene at one end, perhaps through a read error. The chain is built from TRBV20-1 and TRBJ1-2; the D is unclear. This CDR3 is 12 amino acids long. The germline gives CDR1 DFQATT, CDR2 SNEGSKA (reference sequence). As DNA, the CDR3 is TGCAGTGCTAGAGTTGGCGTCTATAGCTACACCTTC. Protein product: CSARVGVYSYTF.

Of note for this clonotype: This may stem from a read error, because a much larger clone lies one nucleotide away. The chain recombines TRBV11-2 with TRBJ2-5; TRBD2 might be the D (7 bases). The CDR3 has 16 amino acids. The germline V and J ends were trimmed by 4 bases and 5 bases, with 20 bases remaining between them. The V gene's germline CDR1 is SGHAT and CDR2 FQNNGV. The DNA for the CDR3 is TGTGCCAGCAGCTCCACAATGGGGGGGCCAGAGGAGACCCAGTACTTC. Its protein product is CASSSTMGGPEETQYF.

By share of the sample, this clonotype is medium-sized (0.01 to 0.1%). The V gene is TRBV5-5, the J gene TRBJ2-7, with 10 bases matching TRBD2. This CDR3 region has 14 residues. The germline V gene has CDR1 SGHKS and CDR2 YYEKEE (reference sequence). The V gene end was trimmed by 4 bases and the J gene end by 3 bases; junction bases not matched to a gene: 4. CDR3 DNA sequence: TGTGCCAGCAGCCCCTGGACTAGCGGCTACGAGCAGTACTTC. This encodes CASSPWTSGYEQYF.

For this clonotype: The CDR3 does not end in the conserved phenylalanine or tryptophan, so this is likely a read error. V usage is TRBV10-3 and J usage is TRBJ1-5; D remains ambiguous. CDR3 length: 13 residues. CDR1 and CDR2 (germline): ENHRY, SYGVKD. For the CDR3, the DNA is TGTGACATCAGTCCCGAAAGCAATCAGCCCCAGCATTTA. It yields the protein CDISPESNQPQHL.

DNA of the CDR3: TGTACCACCCAGAATCGGGGAACGAGCACCGGGGAGCTGTTTTTT. Amino acid sequence: CTTQNRGTSTGELFF. The chain employs TRBV5-4 and TRBJ2-2, with a possible D match to TRBD2 (5 bases). From germline, CDR1 is SGHNT and CDR2 YYREEE (reference sequence). The CDR3 runs to 15 residues.

In regard to this clonotype: A read error is possible here, since a much larger clone lies one base away. The rearrangement uses TRBV20-1 and TRBJ1-6, with 10 bases lining up with TRBD1. Germline V lookup: CDR1 DFQATT, CDR2 SNEGSKA (reference sequence). J lost 8 bases, V lost 3 bases, and 7 bases had no gene match. This CDR3 has 15 residues. CDR3 protein: CSASFGTGDDSPLHF. CDR3 bases: TGCAGTGCTAGTTTCGGGACAGGGGACGATTCACCCCTCCACTTT.

Points on this clonotype: This CDR3 fails to terminate in the conserved phenylalanine or tryptophan, so it likely reflects a read error. The chain carries TRBV5-6 and TRBJ1-1, with 7 bases lining up with TRBD1. The CDR3 is 16 amino acids. Germline CDR1 and CDR2: SGHDT and YYEEEE. CDR3 amino acids: CTISLASGTANTEAFS. As DNA, the CDR3 is TGTACCATCAGCTTGGCCTCCGGGACAGCGAACACTGAAGCTTTCTCT.

This rearrangement joins TRBV5-1 to TRBJ2-1; 7 nucleotides line up with TRBD1. The J segment lost 7 bases and the V segment lost 6 bases, leaving 13 bases of the junction unmatched. CDR1 is SGHRS, CDR2 YFSETQ, per germline. The CDR3 consists of 15 residues. CDR3 DNA: TGCGCCAGCACCCCTAGGGGGACAGTTGGGAATGAGCAGTTCTTC. Its protein product is CASTPRGTVGNEQFF.

The table lists this clonotype with many counts. The chain employs TRBV20-1 and TRBJ1-1; D uncertain. Germline V lookup: CDR1 DFQATT, CDR2 SNEGSKA (reference sequence). CDR3 length: 12 amino acids. Trimming took 6 bases from V and 7 from J, leaving 15 bases between them. CDR3 DNA: TGCAGTGCCACTCCCCAGACGGATGAAGCTTTCTTT. Translation: CSATPQTDEAFF.

About this clonotype itself: At one of its ends the junction is not consistent with the germline gene, which may arise from a read error. The gene calls are TRBV6-1 and TRBJ2-2, with 9 bases aligning to TRBD1. The CDR3 totals 17 residues. The V gene's germline CDR1 is MNHNS and CDR2 SASEGT. The CDR3 region is CASSTPRGQGITVELFF. The CDR3 DNA reads as TGTGCCAGCAGTACCCCCCGGGGACAGGGTATCACCGTGGAGCTGTTTTTT.

On this clonotype: One end of the junction is discordant with germline, which a read error may explain. The chain is built from TRBV6-6 and TRBJ2-3; D is unclear. Germline lookup yields CDR1 MNHNY and CDR2 SVGAGI (reference sequence). CDR3 length equals 13 residues. The CDR3: CASRSSNTDRQYF. Here the CDR3 DNA reads TGTGCCAGCAGGTCGTCGAACACGGATAGGCAGTATTTT.

Details on this clonotype: The junction differs from germline at one of its ends, possibly a read error. The gene calls are TRBV6-5 and TRBJ1-2; D is unresolved. The CDR3 is made up of 12 amino acids. Germline V gene sequence: CDR1 MNHEY, CDR2 SVGAGI. CDR3 amino acids: CASSTDAAGYTF. The CDR3 bases are TGTGCCAGCAGTACCGATGCGGCTGGCTATACCTTC.

V gene TRBV5-1 combines with J gene TRBJ2-1; 12 bases align to TRBD2. Losses at the gene ends were 2 bases for V and 10 bases for J; bases not matched to a gene: 7. Germline-derived CDR1 and CDR2 are SGHRS and YFSETQ. This CDR3 contains 15 residues. The CDR3 DNA sequence: TGCGCCAGCAGCTTCGTGACTAGCGGGAGCGGGGAGCAGTTCTTC. It specifies CASSFVTSGSGEQFF. Full variable domain (missing parts from reference TRBV5-1 and TRBJ2-1): KAGVTQTPRYLIKTRGQQVTLSCSPISGHRSVSWYQQTPGQGLQFLFEYFSETQRNKGNFPGRFSGRQFSNSRSEMNVSTLELGDSALYLCASSFVTSGSGEQFFGPGTRLTVL.

This clonotype has a single count. The chain carries TRBV12-3 or TRBV12-4 and TRBJ2-7; 13 bases match TRBD2. Losses at the gene ends were 6 bases for V and 8 bases for J; bases not matched to a gene: 7. CDR3 length: 14 amino acids. This chain's CDR3 is CASSQTSGRRQQYF. The CDR3, as DNA: TGTGCCAGCAGCCAGACTAGCGGGAGGCGGCAGCAGTACTTC.

In regard to this clonotype: One junction end does not reproduce the germline sequence, and a read error may be involved. This chain uses TRBV11-3 with TRBJ2-3, with D tentatively TRBD2 (5 bases). CDR1 SGHNT and CDR2 YENEEA come from the germline V gene. The length of the CDR3 is 13 residues. Written as DNA, the CDR3 is TGTTCCAGTAGCCTAATGTGGGGAGATACGCAATATTTT. Protein product: CSSSLMWGDTQYF.

This clonotype was seen a few times. A much larger clone differs from this one at a single base, so this may be a read error. The chain employs TRBV6-1 and TRBJ2-2; 7 bases are shared with TRBD1. Per the germline V gene, CDR1 is MNHNS and CDR2 is SASEGT. The CDR3 runs to 15 residues. CDR3 DNA sequence: TGTGCCAGCAGTGCCTCAGGCGAGGGGGCCGGGGAGCTGTTATTT. It encodes CASSASGEGAGELLF.

This clonotype has just a few counts. This clone may be a read error of a much larger clone one base away. The chain is built from TRBV20-1 and TRBJ1-1, with D possibly TRBD1 on 6 matching bases. The ends were cut back, 7 bases at V and 4 bases at J, with 13 bases in the middle. The CDR3 loop spans 12 amino acids. The V gene's germline CDR1 is DFQATT and CDR2 SNEGSKA (reference sequence). The CDR3 nucleotides read TGCAGTGTTAGTAAGGGGGTCACTGAAGCTTTCTTT. It codes for CSVSKGVTEAFF.

The rearrangement joins TRBV4-1 to TRBJ2-5; no definite D call. CDR3 size: 13 residues. V was cut by 4 bases and J by 7 bases, with 13 bases left in between. Germline V gene sequence: CDR1 MGHRA, CDR2 YSYEKL. CDR3 residues: CASSRDREATQYF. The CDR3 DNA reads TGCGCCAGCAGCCGCGATAGGGAAGCGACCCAGTACTTC.

This clonotype appeared many times. The chain links TRBV7-3 to TRBJ2-3; D unclear. Germline CDR1 reads SGHTA; CDR2 reads FQGTGA. The CDR3 has 13 amino acids. V was trimmed by 5 bases and J by 2 bases, leaving 8 bases between them. CDR3 sequence (DNA): TGTGCCAGCAGCCCCATGGTCACAGATACGCAGTATTTT. Its translation: CASSPMVTDTQYF. The variable domain in full, with the rest retrieved from reference TRBV7-3 and TRBJ2-3, is GAGVSQTPSNKVTEKGKYVELRCDPISGHTALYWYRQSLGQGPEFLIYFQGTGAADDSGLPNDRFFAVRPEGSVSTLKIQRTERGDSAVYLCASSPMVTDTQYFGPGTRLTVL.